The following is a TCR beta chain sequence with its context. Its antigen is unidentified. The data are from a study of PD-1 blockade in classical Hodgkin lymphoma. The time point was: newly diagnosed, previously untreated cHL patient sample. Isolation of CD4+ T cells from thawed PBMCs was performed by magnetic negative selection. Clones were read by immunoSEQ multiplex PCR, and TCRdb kept only the in-frame ones, dropping some. Of about 32,000 clones listed, about 85% were seen once; the top ten hold 1% to 1.5%. After removal of 2 bases from V and 5 bases from J, the junction contained 6 bases not matched to a gene. Germline V CDR1 and CDR2: WSHSY, SAAADI. The CDR3 extends over 17 amino acids. Notes on the study in general: Newly diagnosed patients reportedly trailed healthy donors in baseline TCR diversity.

This TCR came from a human donor with classical Hodgkin lymphoma. V is TRBV10-2 and J is TRBJ2-1; 13 bases fit TRBD2. The sequenced sample consisted of CD4+ T cells from blood. The CDR3: CASSERTSGSIDNEQFF. The CDR3 DNA follows: TGCGCCAGCAGTGAGAGGACTAGCGGGAGTATAGACAATGAGCAGTTCTTC.